A selection of T cell receptor beta chains follows, all from one sample in a study of blood T cell repertoires in COVID-19. The method was immunoSEQ multiplex PCR; TCRdb's version includes in-frame clones alone and lacks a portion of them. Here the sample spans some 150,000 clones, more than 80% being singletons. Sequenced: peripheral blood. The receptors shown here come from a woman in her sixties or seventies with active COVID-19. Both conserved end residues are part of each CDR3. A D gene is named only where the DNA matches it firmly. A row's size may be missing; if present it is once, few, many or a size class.

.	TRBJ1-6	.	TRBV19	CASSIRRQVQNSPLHF	TGTGCCAGTAGTATTCGCAGACAGGTCCAAAATTCACCCCTCCACTTT
once	TRBJ1-3	.	TRBV18	CASSPTSGRNTIYF	TGTGCCAGCTCACCAACCTCGGGGAGAAACACCATATATTTT
.	TRBJ2-5	.	TRBV5-1	CASSPGTWRETQYF	TGCGCCAGCAGCCCCGGGACTTGGAGGGAGACCCAGTACTTC
.	TRBJ2-1	.	TRBV11-2	CASSVGSRLDYNEQFF	TGTGCCAGCAGCGTGGGCTCCCGGTTAGACTACAATGAGCAGTTCTTC
.	TRBJ1-1	TRBD1	TRBV6-4	CASRELGGDSEAFF	TGTGCCAGCAGGGAGTTAGGGGGCGACTCTGAAGCTTTCTTT
.	TRBJ1-2	.	TRBV4-3	CASSPPTMRYGYTF	TGCGCCAGCAGCCCCCCCACAATGCGGTATGGCTACACCTTC
.	TRBJ1-3	.	TRBV7-2	CASSLGFAPWNTIYF	TGTGCCAGCAGCTTAGGGTTTGCGCCCTGGAACACCATATATTTT
.	TRBJ1-5	.	TRBV30	CAWSVGGSPNQPQHF	TGTGCCTGGAGTGTAGGAGGGTCCCCCAATCAGCCCCAGCATTTT
.	TRBJ2-3	.	TRBV27	CASSSGTGLSTDTQYF	TGTGCCAGCAGTTCCGGAACGGGACTCAGCACAGATACGCAGTATTTT
.	TRBJ1-3	.	TRBV4-2	CASSSVGNTIYF	TGTGCCAGCAGCTCAGTGGGAAACACCATATATTTT
once	TRBJ2-2	TRBD2	TRBV4-1	CASSLPGTSGSGVTGELFF	TGCGCCAGCAGCCTACCAGGGACTAGCGGGAGTGGGGTCACCGGGGAGCTGTTTTTT
.	TRBJ2-2	.	TRBV2	CASSELLENTGELFF	TGTGCCAGCAGTGAATTACTCGAAAACACCGGGGAGCTGTTTTTT
.	TRBJ2-3	TRBD2	TRBV6-2/TRBV6-3	CASSPPTSGRSDTQYF	TGTGCCAGCAGCCCACCGACTAGCGGGAGGTCAGATACGCAGTATTTT
once	TRBJ2-2	TRBD2	TRBV5-1	CASSPSGLAPGELFF	TGCGCCAGCAGCCCCTCCGGACTAGCCCCAGGGGAGCTGTTTTTT
.	TRBJ2-1	.	TRBV20-1	CSARDNEQFF	TGCAGTGCCAGGGACAATGAGCAGTTCTTC
.	TRBJ1-1	.	TRBV27	CASSLFGIGENTEAFF	TGTGCCAGCAGTTTATTCGGGATCGGGGAGAACACTGAAGCTTTCTTT
.	TRBJ2-7	.	TRBV28	CASCNGYEQYF	TGTGCCAGCTGTAACGGCTACGAGCAGTACTTC
.	TRBJ1-1	TRBD1	TRBV7-3	CASSLNPGQGAGEAFF	TGTGCCAGCAGCTTAAACCCCGGACAGGGGGCGGGTGAAGCTTTCTTT
.	TRBJ2-7	TRBD2	TRBV5-1	CASSAGLAGDNEQYF	TGCGCCAGCAGCGCGGGACTAGCGGGAGACAACGAGCAGTACTTC
.	TRBJ2-3	.	TRBV2	CASRWGDYTQYF	TGTGCCAGCAGGTGGGGCGACTATACGCAGTATTTT
once	TRBJ1-2	.	TRBV14	CASSQELYGYTF	TGTGCCAGCAGCCAAGAACTGTATGGCTACACCTTC
.	TRBJ2-3	TRBD2	TRBV3-1/TRBV3-2	CASSLPPPGLATDTQYF	TGTGCCAGCAGCCTCCCCCCCCCGGGACTAGCGACAGATACGCAGTATTTT
once	TRBJ1-2	.	TRBV25-1	CATSRAGANYGYTF	TGTGCCACCTCCAGGGCAGGAGCTAACTATGGCTACACCTTC
.	TRBJ1-1	TRBD1	TRBV5-1	CASSFRTGSEAFF	TGCGCCAGCAGCTTCCGGACAGGGTCTGAAGCTTTCTTT
.	TRBJ2-3	TRBD2	TRBV6-5	CASRRSGTKTDTQYF	TGTGCCAGCAGAAGAAGCGGGACTAAGACAGATACGCAGTATTTT
.	TRBJ2-2	TRBD2	TRBV9	CASSVGLAGAGGELFF	TGTGCCAGCAGCGTAGGACTAGCGGGAGCCGGTGGGGAGCTGTTTTTT
once	TRBJ2-3	.	TRBV5-1	CASSYQGSSTDTQYF	TGCGCCAGCAGCTACCAGGGTTCTAGCACAGATACGCAGTATTTT
.	TRBJ1-3	.	TRBV28	CASMRGSGNTIYF	TGTGCCAGTATGCGGGGTTCTGGAAACACCATATATTTT
.	TRBJ2-5	.	TRBV4-1	CASSQVMSLKETQYF	TGCGCCAGCAGCCAAGTTATGTCACTCAAAGAGACCCAGTACTTC
.	TRBJ1-2	TRBD1	TRBV11-2	CASSSPGQIARGYTF	TGTGCCAGCAGTTCACCGGGACAGATCGCACGGGGCTACACCTTC
.	TRBJ2-3	TRBD1	TRBV7-2	CASSRDRGSDTQYF	TGTGCCAGCAGTCGGGACAGGGGTTCAGATACGCAGTATTTT
.	TRBJ2-2	TRBD1	TRBV19	CASSDRPGELFF	TGTGCCAGTTCGGACAGGCCCGGGGAGCTGTTTTTT
.	TRBJ2-1	TRBD2	TRBV30	CAWSVSGARNEQFF	TGTGCCTGGAGTGTAAGCGGGGCTCGCAATGAGCAGTTCTTC
.	TRBJ2-1	TRBD1	TRBV28	CASIIGGQGNVNEQFF	TGTGCCAGCATAATAGGGGGACAGGGGAATGTCAATGAGCAGTTCTTC
.	TRBJ2-1	.	TRBV9	CASSAEDLEQFF	TGTGCCAGCAGCGCGGAGGACCTCGAGCAGTTCTTC
.	TRBJ1-5	TRBD1	TRBV6-2/TRBV6-3	CASSYQGELSGRPQHF	TGTGCCAGCAGTTACCAGGGGGAACTCTCCGGGAGGCCCCAGCATTTT
.	TRBJ2-7	TRBD2	TRBV6-5	CASSYRTSGAYEQYF	TGTGCCAGCAGTTACAGGACTAGCGGTGCCTACGAGCAGTACTTC
once	TRBJ2-6	TRBD1	TRBV25-1	CASSEARGHTGANVLTF	TGTGCCAGCAGTGAGGCAAGGGGGCACACTGGGGCCAACGTCCTGACTTTC
.	TRBJ2-2	.	TRBV15	CATSRARQGKTGELFF	TGTGCCACCAGCAGAGCGAGGCAGGGGAAGACCGGGGAGCTGTTTTTT
.	TRBJ2-7	.	TRBV10-3	CAISESPLSIHVPTYEQYF	TGTGCCATCAGTGAAAGTCCGTTATCTATCCACGTACCGACCTACGAGCAGTACTTC
.	TRBJ2-5	TRBD2	TRBV3-1/TRBV3-2	CASSHGLAGGETQYF	TGTGCCAGCAGCCACGGACTAGCGGGAGGGGAGACCCAGTACTTC
.	TRBJ1-4	TRBD1	TRBV5-4	CASSSHGQDGEKLFF	TGTGCCAGCAGCTCCCACGGACAGGACGGCGAAAAACTGTTTTTT
.	TRBJ2-5	.	TRBV5-1	CASTTGPQETQYF	TGCGCCAGCACGACAGGACCCCAAGAGACCCAGTACTTC
once	TRBJ2-7	.	TRBV5-1	CASSPSSYEQYF	TGCGCCAGCAGCCCGAGCTCCTACGAGCAGTACTTC
.	TRBJ2-7	TRBD1	TRBV18	CASSPSTGAFEQYF	TGTGCCAGCTCACCATCGACAGGGGCCTTTGAGCAGTACTTC
.	TRBJ2-3	TRBD2	TRBV6-2/TRBV6-3	CASSWRREGRDTQYF	TGTGCCAGCAGTTGGCGGCGGGAGGGCCGCGATACGCAGTATTTT
.	TRBJ2-7	TRBD2	TRBV11-2	CASSLRTSASYEQYF	TGTGCCAGCAGCTTAAGGACTAGCGCGTCCTACGAGCAGTACTTC
.	TRBJ1-3	.	TRBV20-1	CSASNRNSGNTIYF	TGCAGTGCTAGTAACAGAAACTCTGGAAACACCATATATTTT
.	TRBJ2-7	.	TRBV7-2	CASSLAASLGEQYF	TGTGCCAGCAGCTTAGCGGCTAGCTTGGGTGAGCAGTACTTC
.	TRBJ2-1	.	TRBV7-8	CASLIGGGASYNEQFF	TGTGCCAGCCTCATAGGCGGCGGGGCCTCCTACAATGAGCAGTTCTTC
.	TRBJ2-5	.	TRBV3-1/TRBV3-2	CASSLVAWRGSYF	TGTGCCAGCAGCCTCGTTGCGTGGAGAGGATCCTACTTC
once	TRBJ1-3	.	TRBV6-6	CASSYSAGVAGNTIYF	TGTGCCAGCAGTTACTCCGCGGGGGTGGCTGGAAACACCATATATTTT
.	TRBJ2-2	TRBD2	TRBV28	CASSPSGSRNTGELFF	TGTGCCAGCAGTCCTAGCGGGAGTAGGAACACCGGGGAGCTGTTTTTT
.	TRBJ2-2	.	TRBV30	CAFRPPATAPSGELFF	TGTGCCTTTCGACCCCCGGCGACAGCCCCGTCCGGGGAGCTGTTTTTT
.	TRBJ2-5	TRBD2	TRBV7-2	CASSLARGSGNQETQYF	TGTGCCAGCAGCTTAGCCCGGGGTAGCGGGAACCAAGAGACCCAGTACTTC
many	TRBJ2-7	.	TRBV28	CASRITPGGYEQYF	TGTGCCAGCAGGATTACCCCTGGGGGGTACGAGCAGTACTTC
.	TRBJ2-5	TRBD2	TRBV7-2	CASSLGFVAGDRGETQYF	TGTGCCAGCAGCTTGGGATTCGTAGCGGGAGATAGAGGGGAGACCCAGTACTTC
.	TRBJ1-5	TRBD1	TRBV6-2/TRBV6-3	CASSYQTGIGQPQHF	TGTGCCAGCAGTTACCAGACAGGGATCGGTCAGCCCCAGCATTTT